This T cell receptor (beta chain) comes out of a study of OX40 agonist ivuxolimab in advanced cancers. Germline assignment: CDR1 KGHSH and CDR2 LQKENI. Unmatched junction bases numbered 6, after V lost 1 base and J lost 3 bases. The length of the CDR3 is 18 residues. Profiling relied on immunoSEQ multiplex PCR, and the TCRdb table lists in-frame clones only, not all of them. The data show tens of thousands of clones, just under 90% seen once. This TCR derives from an adult with an advanced solid tumor such as melanoma, head and neck, liver or kidney cancer. The chain has TRBV18 and TRBJ2-1; 13 bases match TRBD2. Specimen: CD4+ or CD8+ T cells sorted from blood, collected in a trial of the OX40 agonist ivuxolimab. CDR3 protein: CASSPLAGTSGNYNEQFF. CDR3 sequence (DNA): TGTGCCAGCTCACCACTCGCCGGGACTAGCGGGAACTACAATGAGCAGTTCTTC. The variable domain in full, completed from reference TRBV18 and TRBJ2-1, reads NAGVMQNPRHLVRRRGQEARLRCSPMKGHSHVYWYRQLPEEGLKFMVYLQKENIIDESGMPKERFSAEFPKEGPSILRIQQVVRGDSAAYFCASSPLAGTSGNYNEQFFGPGTRLTVL.